Below are 31 T cell receptor beta chains sequenced from a single sample in a study of T cell repertoires in cytomegalovirus infection. Their specific antigens are unknown. A single record per CDR3 protein comes from TCRdb applying MiXCR to the reads. The table lists 6,500 to 9,000 distinct CDR3 sequences, around 47% of them singletons, with 70% to 75% in the top ten. The sequenced material came from PBMCs, sequenced either directly or after in vitro stimulation (not recorded which). Source of these receptors: a human donor in good health (CMV status not recorded). Some clones in this sample may be carry-over from other donors' samples.

This clonotype was seen a single time. V gene TRBV10-3 combines with J gene TRBJ1-1, with D tentatively TRBD1 (5 bases). Germline V gives CDR1 ENHRY, CDR2 SYGVKD. Trimming left V 9 bases short and J 7 bases short, with 15 bases between. This CDR3 has 12 residues. The CDR3 reads CAILLGGDEAFF. In DNA form, the CDR3 reads TGTGCCATTCTACTTGGGGGGGATGAAGCTTTCTTT.

This rearrangement joins TRBV10-2 to TRBJ2-7, with TRBD1 matching over 9 bases. The CDR3 length is 13 residues. Germline trimming cut 7 bases from V and 6 bases from J; bases unmatched to any gene: 7. Germline V gives CDR1 WSHSY, CDR2 SAAADI. The CDR3 loop is CASTGTGIREQYF. CDR3 bases: TGCGCCAGCACAGGGACAGGGATACGCGAGCAGTACTTC.

In this sample, this clonotype turned up many times. J is TRBJ2-7 and V is TRBV18, with a weak D call TRBD1 (6 bases). V was pared by 2 bases and J by 6 bases, with 20 bases between. In germline, CDR1 is KGHSH, CDR2 LQKENI. CDR3 length: 16 residues. This CDR3 reads CASSPRVWRQGREQYF. CDR3 DNA sequence: TGTGCCAGCTCACCAAGGGTGTGGCGGCAGGGGCGCGAGCAGTACTTC.

Notes on this clonotype: At one of its ends the junction is not consistent with the germline gene, which may arise from a read error. The chain joins TRBV5-1 to TRBJ2-5; D is possibly TRBD1 (6 bases). The CDR3 contains 12 residues. Germline lookup yields CDR1 SGHRS and CDR2 YFSETQ. In DNA, the CDR3 is TGCGCCAACCGGCGGTACAGGGAGACCGAGTACTTC. Its translation is CANRRYRETEYF.

Notes on this clonotype: The junction and the germline gene differ at one end; a read error may be behind it. The chain uses TRBV18 and TRBJ2-7; maybe TRBD2 (6 bases). Germline lookup yields CDR1 KGHSH and CDR2 LQKENI. The CDR3 totals 11 residues. The CDR3 reads CASTLSGEHYF. CDR3 coding DNA: TGTGCCAGCACCTTATCGGGGGAGCATTACTTC.

In its sample, this clonotype was seen many times. The chain recombines TRBV7-9 with TRBJ1-1; D is unresolved. CDR3 size: 13 residues. From germline, CDR1 is SEHNR and CDR2 FQNEAQ (reference sequence). The germline V and J ends were trimmed by 1 base and 1 base, with 4 bases remaining between them. In DNA, the CDR3 is TGTGCCAGCAGCTTAGGGGAGAACACTGAAGCTTTCTTT. This gives the protein CASSLGENTEAFF.

The rearrangement joins TRBV12-3 or TRBV12-4 to TRBJ2-1; a weak D match, TRBD2 (5 bases). CDR3 length: 20 residues. Trimming pared 10 bases from V and 9 bases from J, leaving 40 bases between. CDR3 DNA: TGTGCCATCAGCTCCCTAAGCCTCCTTGTGGGAGAACGGTCCTACCCTGAGCAGTTCTTC. Translated: CAISSLSLLVGERSYPEQFF.

As to this clonotype: An end of the junction does not agree with germline; a read error may underlie this. This CDR3 is CASSSLSLLGGERSYYEHFF. Written as DNA, the CDR3 is TGTGCCAGCAGCTCCCTAAGCCTCCTTGGGGGTGAAAGGTCCTACTATGAGCATTTCTTC. The V call is TRBV12-3 or TRBV12-4, the J call TRBJ2-1, with D perhaps assigned TRBD1 or TRBD2 (5 bases each). CDR3 length: 20 amino acids.

Note on this clonotype: The junction shows a germline mismatch at one end, possibly a read error. The chain couples TRBV6-5 to TRBJ1-5; 7 bases match TRBD1. CDR3 size: 15 residues. CDR1 is MNHEY and CDR2 is SVGAGI in the germline V gene. In DNA, the CDR3 is TGTGCCACAGGCCACCTACAGGGGACCAATCAGCCCCAGCATTTC. The encoded protein is CATGHLQGTNQPQHF.

This clonotype was counted a single time. The rearrangement joins TRBV19 to TRBJ1-2; TRBD1 might be the D (5 bases). Germline loops: CDR1 LNHDA, CDR2 SQIVND (reference sequence). Trimming left V 5 bases short and J 6 bases short, with 16 bases between. The CDR3 consists of 14 residues. The CDR3 sequence: CASSDLSQGHGYTF. The CDR3, as DNA: TGTGCCAGTAGTGACCTGAGCCAGGGCCATGGCTACACCTTC.

About this clonotype: One end of the junction varies from germline; a read error may be responsible. The V and J genes are TRBV19 and TRBJ1-5; TRBD1 matches at 8 bases. Germline V lookup: CDR1 LNHDA, CDR2 SQIVND (reference sequence). The CDR3 is 19 residues long. CDR3 sequence: CSSSSIYTGTGEDNQPQLF. The CDR3 coding sequence is TGTTCCAGTAGTTCAATATATACAGGGACAGGTGAAGACAATCAGCCCCAGCTTTTT.

The chain is built from TRBV12-3 or TRBV12-4 and TRBJ1-1, with TRBD1 as a possible D gene (5 bases). This CDR3 is 16 amino acids long. V gave up 1 base and J gave up 0 bases, with 12 bases separating them. The CDR3 protein is CASSLVNQGLNTEAFF. The CDR3 coding sequence is TGTGCCAGCAGTTTAGTCAATCAGGGACTGAACACTGAAGCTTTCTTT.

The chain couples TRBV30 to TRBJ2-2, with D unresolved. Germline CDR1 and CDR2: GTSNPN and SVGIG (reference sequence). V lost 0 bases and J 4 bases, leaving 9 bases between the germline ends. This CDR3 is built from 14 residues. The CDR3 nucleotides are TGTGCCTGGAGTGTTGTGGCTCCCACCGGGGAGCTGTTTTTT. It is translated as CAWSVVAPTGELFF. The entire variable domain, with the rest obtained from reference TRBV30 and TRBJ2-2, is as follows: SQTIHQWPATLVQPVGSPLSLECTVEGTSNPNLYWYRQAAGRGLQLLFYSVGIGQISSEVPQNLSASRPQDRQFILSSKKLLLSDSGFYLCAWSVVAPTGELFFGEGSRLTVL.

V usage is TRBV28 and J usage is TRBJ1-2; 7 nucleotides match TRBD1. The CDR3 consists of 12 residues. J gave up 7 bases and V 2 bases, and 1 base lay outside the gene matches. Germline assignment: CDR1 MDHEN and CDR2 SYDVKM. This CDR3 is CASSLGQVGYTF. CDR3 in DNA: TGTGCCAGCAGTTTAGGACAGGTTGGCTACACCTTC.

CDR3 nucleotide sequence: TGTGCCAGCAGTTACTCGAGGTCCCGGGCTAGCGGGGGGGCCGTAGGTGAGCAGTTCTTC. Translation gives CASSYSRSRASGGAVGEQFF. The chain carries TRBV6-2 or TRBV6-3 and TRBJ2-1; 12 positions agree with TRBD2. Per the germline V gene, CDR1 is MNHEY and CDR2 is SVGEGT. The CDR3 has 20 amino acids. V lost 0 bases, J lost 9 bases, and 18 bases stayed unmatched.

The gene calls are TRBV12-3 or TRBV12-4 and TRBJ2-1; D ambiguous. Trimming stripped 10 bases from V and 1 base from J, with 32 bases between. The CDR3 is 20 amino acids. The CDR3 sequence is CAISSLSLLWLERSYNEQFF. CDR3 bases: TGTGCCATCAGCTCCCTAAGCCTCCTGTGGTTAGAAAGGTCCTACAATGAGCAGTTCTTC.

This clonotype was detected ten times or more. This chain links TRBV7-2 with TRBJ2-7; D call uncertain. The CDR3 loop spans 14 amino acids. Deletions cut 5 bases from V and 2 bases from J, with 13 bases between. Germline V gene data show CDR1 as SGHTA and CDR2 as FQGNSA. The CDR3 region has the DNA TGTGCCAGCAGCCCCTCCCCCGGTCCCTACGAGCAGTACTTC. This gives the protein CASSPSPGPYEQYF.

About this clonotype: Germline and junction disagree at one end, which may indicate a read error. The chain links TRBV10-3 to TRBJ2-3, with TRBD2 matching over 8 bases. Per the germline V gene, CDR1 is ENHRY and CDR2 is SYGVKD. This CDR3 is built from 18 residues. The CDR3 sequence: CASRITGDSGDSTDTHSF. In nucleotides, the CDR3 is TGTGCCAGCAGAATCACCGGGGATAGCGGGGATAGCACAGATACGCATTCTTTT.

This clonotype came up many times. The rearrangement joins TRBV7-9 to TRBJ2-1; possibly TRBD1 for D (5 bases). The CDR3 length is 17 residues. Trimming cost V 4 bases and J 4 bases, with 20 bases left between them. CDR1 and CDR2 from the germline V gene are SEHNR and FQNEAQ (reference sequence). The CDR3 spells CASSYGYGAGSYNEQFF. The DNA for the CDR3 is TGTGCCAGCAGCTACGGGTATGGGGCTGGTTCTTACAATGAGCAGTTCTTC.

There are many counts of this clonotype. This chain joins TRBV12-3 or TRBV12-4 and TRBJ2-1; D may be TRBD2 (6 bases). With 3 bases removed from V and 3 bases from J, the gap between germline ends came to 9 bases. The CDR3 runs 14 residues. CDR3 nucleotide sequence: TGTGCCAGCAGTTTGACTAGAATCTACAATGAGCAGTTCTTC. Its protein is CASSLTRIYNEQFF.

This chain links TRBV6-2 or TRBV6-3 with TRBJ2-1; a weak D match, TRBD1 (6 bases). CDR1 and CDR2 from the germline V gene are MNHEY and SVGEGT. Trimming removed 6 bases from V and 9 bases from J, with 21 bases in between. CDR3 length: 15 amino acids. As DNA, the CDR3 is TGTGCCAGCAGAAAGTCTGCAGGGGTTAGGGTTGAGCAGTTCTTC. As protein: CASRKSAGVRVEQFF.

As concerns this clonotype: A much larger clone lies one base from this, so it may be a read error. The rearrangement links TRBV7-2 to TRBJ2-1; D unclear. Trimming removed 1 base from V and 1 base from J, with 17 bases in between. Germline CDR1 and CDR2: SGHTA and FQGNSA. This CDR3 contains 18 residues. The CDR3 DNA is TGTGCCAGCAGCTTAGTCGGGCTAGAGGTGTCTTCCTACAATGAGCAGTTCTTC. This translates into CASSLVGLEVSSYNEQFF.

On this clonotype: One junction end disagrees with the germline gene, perhaps due to a read error. This sequence joins TRBV5-1 and TRBJ2-7, with TRBD2 identical over 7 bases. The CDR3 loop spans 18 amino acids. CDR1 is SGHRS and CDR2 is YFSETQ in the germline V gene. The CDR3 DNA reads as TGCGCCAGCAACTTGGTTTCGTTATTGGGACTAACGGCATACGAGAAGTACTTC. It codes for CASNLVSLLGLTAYEKYF. The entire variable domain, with the rest obtained from reference TRBV5-1 and TRBJ2-7, is as follows: KAGVTQTPRYLIKTRGQQVTLSCSPISGHRSVSWYQQTPGQGLQFLFEYFSETQRNKGNFPGRFSGRQFSNSRSEMNVSTLELGDSALYLCASNLVSLLGLTAYEKYFGPGTRLTVT.

This clonotype was counted once. One end of the junction fails to match germline, which may point to a read error. This chain joins TRBV7-2 and TRBJ2-3; a possible D gene is TRBD1 (5 bases). This CDR3 comprises 14 residues. Germline V gene data show CDR1 as SGHTA and CDR2 as FQGNSA. CDR3 in amino acids: CAISLTDTIETQYF. The CDR3 DNA reads as TGTGCCATCAGCTTAACGGACACGATAGAGACGCAGTATTTT.

This clonotype has ten or more counts. The chain recombines TRBV2 with TRBJ1-2, with TRBD1 as a possible D gene (6 bases). The CDR3 loop spans 15 amino acids. Germline values: CDR1 SNHLY, CDR2 FYNNEI. V was pared by 7 bases and J by 8 bases, with 23 bases between. In DNA, the CDR3 is TGTGCCAGCAAGGACAGCCTCTCCCCCTGGGGAGGCTACACCTTC. Amino acids: CASKDSLSPWGGYTF.

With respect to this clonotype: At one of its ends the junction is not consistent with the germline gene, which may arise from a read error. This chain's CDR3 is CASSYTTGRSNPEAFF. CDR3 nucleotides: TGTGCCAGCAGTTATACAACGGGACGGTCGAACCCTGAAGCTTTCTTT. This chain uses TRBV6-2 or TRBV6-3 with TRBJ1-1; the D gene is possibly TRBD1 (5 bases). This CDR3 is 16 amino acids long. CDR1 and CDR2 (germline): MNHEY, SVGEGT.

V gene TRBV20-1 combines with J gene TRBJ1-4, with 10 bases matching TRBD1. CDR3 length equals 16 residues. The V segment lost 2 bases and the J segment 2 bases; nucleotides outside the gene matches: 5. The germline gives CDR1 DFQATT, CDR2 SNEGSKA (reference sequence). CDR3 protein: CSARRTGGTTNEKLFF. As DNA, the CDR3 is TGCAGTGCTAGAAGGACAGGGGGGACCACTAATGAAAAACTGTTTTTT.

This clonotype has a handful of counts. The V and J genes are TRBV5-4 and TRBJ2-2, with D perhaps being TRBD1 or TRBD2 (5 bases each). V lost 7 bases, J lost 6 bases, and 19 bases lay in between. Germline V gives CDR1 SGHNT, CDR2 YYREEE (reference sequence). This CDR3 is built from 15 residues. CDR3 nucleotide sequence: TGTGCCAGCGGACCCCGGGACGGTTGGGCCGGGGAGCTGTTTTTT. It translates to CASGPRDGWAGELFF.

As regards this clonotype: A junction boundary mismatches the germline segment, possibly from a read error. The V gene is TRBV20-1, the J gene TRBJ2-7, with TRBD2 matching over 7 bases. Germline values: CDR1 DFQATT, CDR2 SNEGSKA (reference sequence). This CDR3 comprises 15 residues. CDR3 region: CSARGWEGLSYEQSF. The CDR3 DNA reads TGCAGTGCGAGAGGGTGGGAGGGCCTCTCCTACGAGCAGTCCTTC.

This clonotype occurred a few times. The rearrangement uses TRBV5-4 and TRBJ2-3, with 9 nucleotides matching TRBD2. V gave up 2 bases and J gave up 2 bases; unmatched junction bases: 15. The CDR3 extends over 19 amino acids. Germline CDR1 is SGHNT and CDR2 is YYREEE (reference sequence). As DNA, the CDR3 is TGTGCCAGCAGCTTTGGGACTAGCCGTCTTCTCTCCTTCACAGATACGCAGTATTTT. Translating it yields CASSFGTSRLLSFTDTQYF.

The sample holds a few counts of this clonotype. This chain links TRBV19 with TRBJ2-1; 7 bases agree with TRBD2. Germline V gives CDR1 LNHDA, CDR2 SQIVND (reference sequence). The trim removed 6 bases at V and 0 bases at J, leaving 20 bases unmatched. The CDR3 length is 20 residues. In nucleotides, the CDR3 is TGTGCCAGTAGCCCCAGCGCGAGACTAGCCTGGGGGAGCTCCTACAATGAGCAGTTCTTC. Translating it yields CASSPSARLAWGSSYNEQFF.